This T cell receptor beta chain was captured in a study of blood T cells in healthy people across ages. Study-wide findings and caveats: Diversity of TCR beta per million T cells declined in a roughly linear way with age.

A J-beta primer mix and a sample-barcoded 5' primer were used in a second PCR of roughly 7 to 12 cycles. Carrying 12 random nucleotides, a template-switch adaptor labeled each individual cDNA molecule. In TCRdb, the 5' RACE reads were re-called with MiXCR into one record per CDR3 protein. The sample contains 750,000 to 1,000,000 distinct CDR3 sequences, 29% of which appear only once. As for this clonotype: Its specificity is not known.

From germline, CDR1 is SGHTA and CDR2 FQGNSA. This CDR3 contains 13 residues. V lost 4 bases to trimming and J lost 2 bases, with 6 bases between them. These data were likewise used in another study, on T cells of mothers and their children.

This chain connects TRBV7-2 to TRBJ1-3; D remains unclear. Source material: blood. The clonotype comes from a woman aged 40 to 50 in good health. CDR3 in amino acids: CASSSAPGNTIYF. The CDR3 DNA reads TGTGCCAGCAGCTCAGCGCCTGGAAACACCATATATTTT. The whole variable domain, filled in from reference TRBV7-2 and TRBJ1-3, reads GAGVSQSPSNKVTEKGKDVELRCDPISGHTALYWYRQSLGQGLEFLIYFQGNSAPDKSGLPSDRFSAERTGGSVSTLTIQRTQQEDSAVYLCASSSAPGNTIYFGEGSWLTVV.